This TCR beta chain was captured by sequencing in a study of cytomegalovirus exposure and HLA in healthy donors. Germline trimming cut 3 bases from V and 7 bases from J; bases unmatched to any gene: 6. In germline, CDR1 is GTSNPN, CDR2 SVGIG (reference sequence). The CDR3 is 14 residues long. This clone was counted only a few times. This PCR relied on a set of 60 Vbeta primers and 13 Jbeta primers. Measured with immunoSEQ multiplex PCR; TCRdb has only the in-frame clones, and not every one. The profile shows nearly 110,000 clones, around 75% of them singletons. The TCR sequence derives from a female donor in good health and CMV-seronegative. Source material: PBMCs. The rearrangement links TRBV30 to TRBJ1-6; 7 bases match TRBD1. This chain's CDR3 is CAWSRGTENSPLHF. In DNA, the CDR3 is TGTGCCTGGAGCAGGGGGACAGAGAATTCACCCCTCCACTTT.